A selection of T cell receptor beta chains follows, all from one sample in a study of OX40 agonist ivuxolimab in advanced cancers. The repertoire was sequenced with immunoSEQ multiplex PCR; TCRdb's copy has only in-frame clones and lacks some. The repertoire holds 60,000 to 90,000 clones, with approximately 86% as singletons. Sequencing was performed on CD4+ or CD8+ T cells sorted from blood, taken in a trial of the OX40 agonist ivuxolimab. All receptors derive from an adult with an advanced solid tumor such as melanoma, head and neck, liver or kidney cancer. CDR3s include the opening cysteine and the closing phenylalanine or tryptophan. D genes are given only for firm matches. Where a row states a size, it is once, few, many or the class of an expanded clone; other rows omit it.

V gene	clone size	D gene	J gene	CDR3 protein	CDR3 DNA
TRBV10-3	.	.	TRBJ1-2	CAIRNGADLGYTF	TGTGCCATCAGGAACGGGGCCGACCTGGGCTACACCTTC
TRBV2	once	.	TRBJ2-5	CASSDPGTQYF	TGTGCCAGCAGTGACCCGGGGACCCAGTACTTC
TRBV5-1	.	TRBD1	TRBJ1-1	CASSLDRGLTEAFF	TGCGCCAGCAGCTTGGACAGGGGGCTTACTGAAGCTTTCTTT
TRBV25-1	.	.	TRBJ1-5	CASSEYGNQPQHF	TGTGCCAGCAGTGAATACGGTAATCAGCCCCAGCATTTT
TRBV19	.	.	TRBJ2-3	CASSEVKTGSSTDTQYF	TGTGCCAGTAGTGAAGTAAAGACAGGTTCTAGCACAGATACGCAGTATTTT
TRBV29-1	medium-sized	.	TRBJ1-1	CSVEVSVNTEAFF	TGCAGCGTTGAAGTATCAGTGAACACTGAAGCTTTCTTT
TRBV7-2	.	.	TRBJ1-5	CASSLARGNQPQHF	TGTGCCAGCAGCTTAGCAAGGGGGAATCAGCCCCAGCATTTT
TRBV6-5	.	.	TRBJ2-5	CASSYVGVQETQYF	TGTGCCAGCAGTTACGTCGGCGTACAAGAGACCCAGTACTTC
TRBV11-2	.	.	TRBJ1-4	CASSLGVRSQGRLFF	TGTGCCAGCAGCTTAGGGGTCCGCTCCCAGGGAAGACTGTTTTTT
TRBV19	.	TRBD1	TRBJ1-5	CASSTSPGQGRQPQHF	TGTGCCAGTAGTACTTCTCCGGGACAGGGCCGGCAGCCCCAGCATTTT
TRBV19	few	.	TRBJ2-5	CASSMGGSLQETQYF	TGTGCCAGTAGTATGGGGGGTTCTCTCCAAGAGACCCAGTACTTC
TRBV6-5	.	TRBD2	TRBJ2-7	CASSKLAGGIYEQYF	TGTGCCAGCAGTAAACTAGCGGGAGGTATCTACGAGCAGTACTTC
TRBV6-5	.	.	TRBJ2-7	CASRKTWDHEQYF	TGTGCCAGCAGGAAAACATGGGACCACGAGCAGTACTTC
TRBV27	once	.	TRBJ2-7	CASSRAGDNYEQYF	TGTGCCAGCAGCAGGGCAGGGGATAATTACGAGCAGTACTTC
TRBV4-3	.	TRBD2	TRBJ2-5	CASSQSVAGGQKTQYF	TGCGCCAGCAGCCAAAGTGTTGCGGGGGGGCAGAAGACCCAGTACTTC
TRBV15	once	TRBD1	TRBJ1-4	CATSNLGQRTNEKLFF	TGTGCCACCAGCAACCTGGGACAGCGTACTAATGAAAAACTGTTTTTT
TRBV28	.	.	TRBJ2-5	CASSLSGTETQYF	TGTGCCAGCAGTTTATCAGGGACAGAGACCCAGTACTTC
TRBV11-3	.	TRBD2	TRBJ2-2	CASSSGLAGNTGELFF	TGTGCCAGCAGCTCCGGACTAGCGGGGAACACCGGGGAGCTGTTTTTT
TRBV5-1	.	.	TRBJ1-6	CASSLTGYNSPLHF	TGCGCCAGCAGCTTGACAGGGTATAATTCACCCCTCCACTTT
TRBV9	.	TRBD2	TRBJ2-7	CASSPRTSGGSYEQYF	TGTGCCAGCAGCCCCCGGACTAGCGGGGGATCCTACGAGCAGTACTTC
TRBV19	.	.	TRBJ2-7	CASSPRLTYEQYF	TGTGCCAGTAGTCCAAGGCTAACCTACGAGCAGTACTTC
TRBV30	.	.	TRBJ1-5	CAWGTANQPQHF	TGTGCCTGGGGGACGGCAAATCAGCCCCAGCATTTT
TRBV7-9	.	.	TRBJ1-1	CASSAALNTEAFF	TGTGCCAGCAGCGCTGCCCTAAACACTGAAGCTTTCTTT
TRBV14	.	TRBD1	TRBJ2-7	CASSYTGVYEQYF	TGTGCCAGCAGCTACACAGGGGTCTACGAGCAGTACTTC
TRBV9	.	.	TRBJ2-2	CASSVTGMEAGELFF	TGTGCCAGCAGCGTAACCGGGATGGAGGCCGGGGAGCTGTTTTTT
TRBV30	once	.	TRBJ2-2	CAWRKGSVNTGELFF	TGTGCCTGGAGAAAAGGTTCGGTAAACACCGGGGAGCTGTTTTTT
TRBV5-6	.	.	TRBJ2-7	CASSLAKGSSYEQYF	TGTGCCAGCAGCTTGGCCAAGGGGAGCTCCTACGAGCAGTACTTC
TRBV5-1	.	TRBD1	TRBJ1-1	CASSSGQGFTEAFF	TGCGCCAGCAGCTCGGGACAGGGGTTCACTGAAGCTTTCTTT
TRBV5-1	.	.	TRBJ2-3	CASSSRTGGTDTQYF	TGCGCCAGCAGCTCCCGCACCGGGGGCACAGATACGCAGTATTTT
TRBV6-1	.	.	TRBJ2-7	CASTLGESYEQYF	TGTGCCAGCACCCTGGGGGAGAGCTACGAGCAGTACTTC
TRBV10-3	.	.	TRBJ1-2	CAISVMGSYGYTF	TGTGCCATCAGTGTCATGGGCAGCTATGGCTACACCTTC
TRBV6-5	.	.	TRBJ2-5	CASSYGLGGLMETQYF	TGTGCCAGCAGTTACGGTCTGGGAGGCTTGATGGAGACCCAGTACTTC
TRBV7-9	.	TRBD1	TRBJ2-7	CASSLGNPRQGSYEQYF	TGTGCCAGCAGCTTAGGGAATCCGCGACAGGGATCCTACGAGCAGTACTTC
TRBV27	.	.	TRBJ2-1	CASSFVSPNNEQFF	TGTGCCAGCAGTTTTGTGTCGCCTAACAATGAGCAGTTCTTC
TRBV7-2	.	.	TRBJ2-7	CASSLAQHSYEQYF	TGTGCCAGCAGCTTAGCTCAGCACTCCTACGAGCAGTACTTC
TRBV18	.	.	TRBJ1-5	CASSPGGDNPQHF	TGTGCCAGCTCACCAGGGGGGGATAATCCCCAGCATTTT
TRBV6-5	few	.	TRBJ2-3	CASTEGGNTDTQYF	TGTGCCAGCACCGAGGGGGGAAACACAGATACGCAGTATTTT
TRBV11-3	.	.	TRBJ2-1	CASSLNLYNEQFF	TGTGCCAGCAGCTTAAACCTCTACAATGAGCAGTTCTTC
TRBV7-9	.	.	TRBJ2-2	CASSLITGELFF	TGTGCCAGCAGCTTAATAACCGGGGAGCTGTTTTTT
TRBV6-5	.	.	TRBJ2-7	CASSYRTRGAEQYF	TGTGCCAGCAGTTACCGGACCCGGGGGGCCGAGCAGTACTTC
TRBV5-6	once	.	TRBJ1-1	CASSLSGSGTEAFF	TGTGCCAGCAGCTTGTCAGGTTCCGGCACTGAAGCTTTCTTT
TRBV19	.	.	TRBJ2-3	CASSSSRRVPDTQYF	TGTGCCAGTAGTTCCTCCCGTAGGGTCCCAGATACGCAGTATTTT
TRBV28	.	.	TRBJ1-5	CASSPPGQLFNQPQHF	TGTGCCAGCAGCCCTCCCGGACAATTGTTCAATCAGCCCCAGCATTTT
TRBV7-8	.	TRBD1	TRBJ1-6	CASSSDPDRGYSPLHF	TGTGCCAGCAGTTCTGACCCGGACAGGGGGTATTCACCCCTCCACTTT
TRBV6-6	.	.	TRBJ1-5	CGGGRVGNQPQHF	TGTGGGGGGGGCAGGGTGGGCAATCAGCCCCAGCATTTT
TRBV28	.	TRBD2	TRBJ2-5	CASSPPGLAGEAQYF	TGTGCCAGCAGTCCTCCGGGACTAGCGGGGGAAGCCCAGTACTTC
TRBV9	.	TRBD2	TRBJ2-1	CASSESGSYNEQFF	TGTGCCAGCAGCGAAAGCGGGAGCTACAATGAGCAGTTCTTC
TRBV7-7	once	.	TRBJ2-3	CASSLGTMTSTDTQYF	TGTGCCAGCAGCTTAGGGACCATGACTAGCACAGATACGCAGTATTTT
TRBV5-1	.	.	TRBJ2-2	CASTPDAPNTGELFF	TGCGCCAGCACCCCGGACGCACCGAACACCGGGGAGCTGTTTTTT
TRBV7-8	once	TRBD1	TRBJ1-5	CASSSPLWATGVGLDNQPQHF	TGTGCCAGCAGCTCACCATTATGGGCAACAGGGGTCGGCCTAGACAATCAGCCCCAGCATTTT
TRBV7-2	.	.	TRBJ1-3	CASRAGNTIYF	TGTGCCAGCCGCGCGGGAAACACCATATATTTT
TRBV18	.	.	TRBJ1-2	CASSPGTGYSGYTF	TGTGCCAGCTCACCCGGAACAGGGTACAGTGGCTACACCTTC
TRBV5-5	.	.	TRBJ2-7	CASSLWQGDLYF	TGTGCCAGCAGCTTGTGGCAGGGCGATTTGTACTTC
TRBV9	.	TRBD2	TRBJ2-1	CASSPRTSGRAEQFF	TGTGCCAGCAGCCCCCGGACTAGCGGGAGGGCTGAGCAGTTCTTC
TRBV30	.	.	TRBJ2-3	CAWSVGARTDTQYF	TGTGCCTGGAGTGTTGGGGCCCGCACAGATACGCAGTATTTT
TRBV19	.	.	TRBJ2-1	CASSRAVGEQFF	TGTGCCAGTAGTCGAGCCGTGGGTGAGCAGTTCTTC
TRBV28	.	.	TRBJ1-1	CASSFRMNTEAFF	TGTGCCAGCAGTTTCAGAATGAACACTGAAGCTTTCTTT
TRBV30	.	.	TRBJ1-2	CAWSGQAIYGYTF	TGTGCCTGGAGTGGCCAGGCAATCTATGGCTACACCTTC
TRBV6-4	.	.	TRBJ2-2	CASSYQENTGELFF	TGTGCCAGCAGCTATCAGGAGAACACCGGGGAGCTGTTTTTT